Following are 10 T cell receptor beta chains from one sample sequenced in a study of T cell responses to AZD1222 COVID-19 vaccine. Assay used: immunoSEQ multiplex PCR; TCRdb lists only in-frame clones, some missing. The data hold about 110,000 clones, with about 93% observed a single time. Sequencing used peripheral blood, obtained on day 0 of AZD1222 vaccination. These receptor sequences come from an adult in good health.

The chain links TRBV19 to TRBJ1-3, with D possibly matching TRBD1 (6 bases). Trimming stripped 3 bases from V and 4 bases from J, with 19 bases between. The germline gives CDR1 LNHDA, CDR2 SQIVND (reference sequence). CDR3 length: 17 amino acids. CDR3 in amino acids: CASSIAGDSGRGNTIYF. The DNA for the CDR3 is TGTGCCAGTAGTATTGCAGGGGACTCTGGCCGCGGAAACACCATATATTTT. Together with reference TRBV19 and TRBJ1-3, the CDR3 gives the full variable domain: DGGITQSPKYLFRKEGQNVTLSCEQNLNHDAMYWYRQDPGQGLRLIYYSQIVNDFQKGDIAEGYSVSREKKESFPLTVTSAQKNPTAFYLCASSIAGDSGRGNTIYFGEGSWLTVV.

This clone was seen just once. The genes are TRBV28 and TRBJ1-2, with TRBD1 identical over 9 bases. V shed 4 bases, J shed 5 bases, and the junction held 8 bases outside the gene matches. CDR3 length: 15 residues. CDR1 is MDHEN and CDR2 is SYDVKM in the germline V gene. CDR3 sequence (DNA): TGTGCCAGCAGTTCACAGGGGGCTTCGAGTTATGGCTACACCTTC. The encoded protein is CASSSQGASSYGYTF.

The rearrangement joins TRBV4-3 to TRBJ1-6; D not resolved. CDR1 and CDR2 (germline): LGHNA, YSLEER. Trimming stripped 0 bases from V and 12 bases from J, with 12 bases between. The CDR3 has 14 amino acids. The CDR3: CASSQEQGVEPLHF. The CDR3 coding sequence is TGCGCCAGCAGCCAAGAGCAAGGAGTTGAACCCCTCCACTTT.

This clone was recorded only once. The rearrangement joins TRBV28 to TRBJ1-6, with D uncertain. Trimming took off 1 base at V and 0 bases at J, with 4 bases between the two ends. Germline V gene lookup returns CDR1 MDHEN and CDR2 SYDVKM. The CDR3 sequence is 15 residues long. The CDR3 nucleotides are TGTGCCAGCAGTTTATCCGGCTCCTATAATTCACCCCTCCACTTT. This encodes CASSLSGSYNSPLHF.

The chain couples TRBV6-5 to TRBJ1-1, with 8 bases aligning to TRBD1. The CDR3 contains 14 residues. V lost 8 bases and J lost 1; bases outside the gene matches: 6. Germline V CDR1 and CDR2: MNHEY, SVGAGI. CDR3 coding DNA: TGTGCCAGCGCTAGAGGACAGGGGAACACTGAAGCTTTCTTT. Translating it yields CASARGQGNTEAFF.

The chain joins TRBV6-5 to TRBJ1-6, with D perhaps TRBD1 (5 bases). From germline, CDR1 is MNHEY and CDR2 SVGAGI. V lost 2 bases, J lost 9 bases, and 14 bases lay in between. The CDR3 totals 15 residues. The CDR3 loop reads CASSYAGSQGSPLHF. In DNA, the CDR3 is TGTGCCAGCAGTTACGCAGGGAGTCAGGGTTCACCCCTCCACTTT.

V and J are TRBV9 and TRBJ1-2; TRBD1 might be the D (5 bases). The germline V gene encodes CDR1 SGDLS and CDR2 YYNGEE. V lost 0 bases and J lost 7, with 25 bases in between. The CDR3 is 18 residues long. The CDR3: CASSVGQSREAPGAGYTF. For the CDR3, the DNA is TGTGCCAGCAGCGTAGGACAGTCCCGTGAAGCTCCCGGGGCTGGCTACACCTTC.

This chain uses TRBV6-2 or TRBV6-3 with TRBJ2-7; D not resolved. Germline loops: CDR1 MNHEY, CDR2 SVGEGT. V lost 0 bases to trimming and J lost 6 bases, with 9 bases between them. The CDR3 loop spans 13 amino acids. CDR3 loop: CASSYSNLGEQYF. CDR3 nucleotide sequence: TGTGCCAGCAGTTACTCGAATCTGGGCGAGCAGTACTTC.

This chain links TRBV7-6 with TRBJ2-7; 8 bases line up with TRBD1. V lost 2 bases, J lost 5 bases, and 11 bases stayed unmatched. Germline V gives CDR1 SGHVS, CDR2 FNYEAQ. The CDR3 consists of 16 residues. The DNA for the CDR3 is TGTGCCAGCAGCTTATCCGGGGGCCAGGGGGCCGACGAGCAGTACTTC. Its translation: CASSLSGGQGADEQYF. The full variable domain, in which reference TRBV7-6 and TRBJ2-7 provide the parts outside the CDR3, is GAGVSQSPRYKVTKRGQDVALRCDPISGHVSLYWYRQALGQGPEFLTYFNYEAQQDKSGLPNDRFSAERPEGSISTLTIQRTEQRDSAMYRCASSLSGGQGADEQYFGPGTRLTVT.

The rearrangement joins TRBV6-5 to TRBJ1-1; D might be TRBD1 (6 bases). The CDR3 contains 13 residues. V lost 5 bases to trimming and J lost 7 bases, with 14 bases between them. Germline CDR1 and CDR2: MNHEY and SVGAGI. CDR3 in DNA: TGTGCCAGCAGTCAACAAGACAGGTTTGAAGCTTTCTTT. Translated, it gives CASSQQDRFEAFF.